These T cell receptor beta chains were read from a single sample in a study of T-cell memory formation after mild COVID-19. TCRdb called the 5' RACE reads again in MiXCR, with one record for every CDR3 protein. The sample contains 250,000 to 300,000 distinct CDR3 sequences, 15% to 20% of which appear only once. The specimen sequenced was PBMCs or a T cell subset sorted from them (not recorded which). These receptors originate from a man younger than 35 who had mild COVID-19 (a few samples of this study predate the infection). Cell type and time point are not known. The CDR3 runs from the conserved cysteine through the conserved F or W. Fields, in order: J gene, V gene, D gene, clone size, CDR3 DNA, CDR3 protein. D genes are given only for firm matches. Clone size, where shown, is once, few, many, or a class for clones that have expanded.

>TRBJ2-7|TRBV7-9|-|few
TGTGCCAGCAGCACAGGGTTCTACGAGCAGTACTTC
CASSTGFYEQYF
>TRBJ1-1|TRBV4-3|TRBD1|few
TGCGCCAGCAGCCCCAGGGCAGGGGGAACTGAAGCTTTCTTT
CASSPRAGGTEAFF
>TRBJ2-1|TRBV7-9|TRBD2|many
TGTGCCAGCAGCCCCCGGACTAGCGGTTCCAATGAGCAGTTCTTC
CASSPRTSGSNEQFF
>TRBJ1-5|TRBV7-2|-|-
TGTGCCAGCAGGGGCCAAGGGCATAACCAGGGTTATGGCAATCAGCCCCAGCATTTT
CASRGQGHNQGYGNQPQHF
>TRBJ1-2|TRBV4-3|-|-
TGCGCCAGCAGCCCCAGCCCCCAAAGGAGCTATGGCTACACCTTC
CASSPSPQRSYGYTF
>TRBJ2-5|TRBV7-2|-|few
TGTGCCAGCAGCTTAGATGTCAGTCAAGAGACCCAGTACTTC
CASSLDVSQETQYF
>TRBJ2-1|TRBV14|-|few
TGTGCCAGCAGCCCCTCAGGAGTCCCCAATGAGCAGTTCTTC
CASSPSGVPNEQFF
>TRBJ1-3|TRBV7-2|TRBD1|many
TGTGCCAGCAGCTATACGACAGGGGGCTCTGGAAACACCATATATTTT
CASSYTTGGSGNTIYF
>TRBJ2-7|TRBV12-5|TRBD2|few
TGTGCTAGTGGTCCCGAGCGGGGGGCCTACGAGCAGTACTTC
CASGPERGAYEQYF
>TRBJ1-1|TRBV4-2|-|few
TGTGCCAGCAGCCAAATTCAGAACACTGAAGCTTTCTTT
CASSQIQNTEAFF
>TRBJ1-2|TRBV5-1|-|-
TGCGCCAGCAGCTTGGCCGTGGGGGACTATGGCTACACCTTC
CASSLAVGDYGYTF
>TRBJ1-1|TRBV5-1|TRBD1|-
TGCGCCAGCAGCCGTGGACAGGGGGAGAACACTGAAGCTTTCTTT
CASSRGQGENTEAFF
>TRBJ2-7|TRBV5-1|TRBD1|few
TGCGCCAGCAGCTTGGGGGTGACAGGGGCTTCCGAGCAGTACTTC
CASSLGVTGASEQYF
>TRBJ2-6|TRBV7-3|-|few
TGTGCCAGCACCCCCTCTGGGGCCAACGTCCTGACTTTC
CASTPSGANVLTF
>TRBJ1-1|TRBV5-1|TRBD1|many
TGCGCCAGCAGCTGGGGGGACAGTAAGAACACTGAAGCTTTCTTT
CASSWGDSKNTEAFF
>TRBJ2-3|TRBV6-5|TRBD1|-
TGTGCCAGCAGGAGACAGGGGGCTCGCACAGATACGCAGTATTTT
CASRRQGARTDTQYF
>TRBJ2-2|TRBV5-1|TRBD1|-
TGCGCCAGCAGCTCTCAGACAGGGAGTGCCGGGGAGCTGTTTTTT
CASSSQTGSAGELFF
>TRBJ2-3|TRBV5-5|-|-
TGTGCCAGCAGCTTGGAAGGGACTGGGGAGTGGTCGCAGTATTTT
CASSLEGTGEWSQYF
>TRBJ1-2|TRBV5-1|-|few
TGCGCCAGCAGCTTGAACGGGGTGGAGGGCTACACCTTC
CASSLNGVEGYTF
>TRBJ1-1|TRBV24-1|-|few
TGTGCCACCAGTGATTTGTCCCTAACTGAAGCTTTCTTT
CATSDLSLTEAFF
>TRBJ2-5|TRBV4-3|-|-
TGCGCCAGCAGCCAAGATCTTGGAGGTGCACCCCAAGAGACCCAGTACTTC
CASSQDLGGAPQETQYF
>TRBJ2-7|TRBV12-3/TRBV12-4|TRBD2|few
TGTGCCAGCAGCCTAGTGACTAGCGGGGGGCCCGGAGAGCAGTACTTC
CASSLVTSGGPGEQYF
>TRBJ2-1|TRBV4-1|TRBD1|-
TGCGCCAGCAGCCCCGGGACAGGGAACAATGAGCAGTTCTTC
CASSPGTGNNEQFF
>TRBJ2-5|TRBV7-6|TRBD2|once
TGTGCCAGCAGCTTAGGTCCTAGCGGGGGGCCTCCCCAAGAGACCCAGTACTTC
CASSLGPSGGPPQETQYF
>TRBJ2-3|TRBV6-5|-|-
TGTGCCAGCAGTTACGGGAGATTCACAGATACGCAGTATTTT
CASSYGRFTDTQYF
>TRBJ2-1|TRBV24-1|-|-
TGTGCCACTCGAGGGGAGCCCGGGCATGAGCAGTTCTTC
CATRGEPGHEQFF
>TRBJ2-3|TRBV29-1|-|few
TGCAGCGTTGTCTCTCCTCGGGGAACAGATACGCAGTATTTT
CSVVSPRGTDTQYF
>TRBJ1-1|TRBV5-5|-|few
TGTGCCAGCAGCTTGATGTGGAACACTGAAGCTTTCTTT
CASSLMWNTEAFF
>TRBJ1-2|TRBV20-1|-|-
TGCAGTGCTAGAGTGGAAGGGACTAACTATGGCTACACCTTC
CSARVEGTNYGYTF
>TRBJ2-3|TRBV11-2|-|few
TGTGCCAGCAGCTCGACCGGGACCGGAGTTCCCGAAGATACGCAGTATTTT
CASSSTGTGVPEDTQYF
>TRBJ1-2|TRBV12-3/TRBV12-4|-|few
TGTGCCAGCAGCCTACAGGGCGGCTATGGCTACACCTTC
CASSLQGGYGYTF
>TRBJ2-2|TRBV5-1|-|few
TGCGCCAGCAGCTTGATTTTAACCGGGGAGCTGTTTTTT
CASSLILTGELFF
>TRBJ2-5|TRBV24-1|-|-
TGTGCCACCAGTGATTCGGGGAGGGGGAGCCTCGGGGAGACCCAGTACTTC
CATSDSGRGSLGETQYF
>TRBJ2-5|TRBV5-6|TRBD2|-
TGTGCCAGCAGCCTCCCGACTAGCGGGGGGACCCACGTTCACTTC
CASSLPTSGGTHVHF
>TRBJ2-1|TRBV7-2|TRBD2|few
TGTGCCAGCAGCGGACTAGCGGGGGAGCGATATCAGTTCTTC
CASSGLAGERYQFF
>TRBJ1-2|TRBV5-1|TRBD1|-
TGCGCCAGCAGCGGGACCGGGACAGGGAATCGTGGTGGCTACACCTTC
CASSGTGTGNRGGYTF
>TRBJ2-1|TRBV10-1|TRBD2|-
TGCGCCAGCAGTGAGGCGGGGGGTCGACAGTTCTTC
CASSEAGGRQFF
>TRBJ1-5|TRBV12-3/TRBV12-4|-|-
TGTGCCAGCAGCCACGGTCTTTTCCCCAATCAGCCCCAGCATTTT
CASSHGLFPNQPQHF
>TRBJ2-5|TRBV5-1|TRBD2|-
TGCGCCAGCAGCTTGGAGCCAGCGGGGATGGAGACCCAGTACTTC
CASSLEPAGMETQYF
>TRBJ2-3|TRBV7-9|TRBD2|-
TGTGCCAGCAGCTCCGGGACTAGCAGGCCAGATACGCAGTATTTT
CASSSGTSRPDTQYF
>TRBJ1-1|TRBV5-1|-|-
TGCGCCAGCGGAGACATATTTAACACTGAAGCTTTCTTT
CASGDIFNTEAFF
>TRBJ1-4|TRBV3-1|-|-
TGTGCCAGCAGCCAAGCTGGGGGTAATGAAAAACTGTTTTTT
CASSQAGGNEKLFF
>TRBJ1-1|TRBV20-1|TRBD1|-
TGCAGTGCTTCTCAGGGGGCATCGAGGAACACTGAAGCTTTCTTT
CSASQGASRNTEAFF
>TRBJ2-3|TRBV4-3|-|-
TGCGCCAGCAGCCAAGATGGGTCAGGGTTGACAGATACGCAGTATTTT
CASSQDGSGLTDTQYF
>TRBJ2-3|TRBV4-1|-|few
TGCGCCAGCAGCCAAGGCCCCTTTAGCACAGATACGCAGTATTTT
CASSQGPFSTDTQYF
>TRBJ1-3|TRBV11-2|-|-
TGTGCCAGCAGCTTCCACAGACTCTCTGGAAACACCATATATTTT
CASSFHRLSGNTIYF
>TRBJ2-2|TRBV12-3/TRBV12-4|TRBD1|many
TGTGCCAGCAGACTCGGACAGGGAAGGCGGGAGCTGTTTTTT
CASRLGQGRRELFF
>TRBJ2-1|TRBV3-1|TRBD1|many
TGTGCCAGCCGGGACAGCTCCTACAATGAGCAGTTCTTC
CASRDSSYNEQFF
>TRBJ2-7|TRBV20-1|TRBD1|-
TGCAGTGCTCAGGACAGGGGGCTAAGCTCCTACGAGCAGTACTTC
CSAQDRGLSSYEQYF
>TRBJ2-5|TRBV25-1|TRBD2|-
TGTGCCAGCAGGAGGACTAGCGGGGGACCAATTTCAGAGACCCAGTACTTC
CASRRTSGGPISETQYF
>TRBJ1-4|TRBV7-2|-|-
TGTGCCAGCAGCCCTCGACAGCGAGGAGGAAAGGAAAAACTGTTTTTT
CASSPRQRGGKEKLFF
>TRBJ1-1|TRBV7-2|-|-
TGTGCCAGCAGCTCGCACCCTAACACTGAAGCTTTCTTT
CASSSHPNTEAFF
>TRBJ2-1|TRBV10-3|-|-
TGTGCCACAGGAGGGGGAAGCAATGAGCAGTTCTTC
CATGGGSNEQFF